This TCR beta chain appears in the sequencing data of a study of blood T cells in healthy people across ages. General study points: Higher diversity and more naive CD4+ cells were features of long-lived donors, compared to aged donors.

The second PCR ran about 7 to 12 cycles with a sample-barcoded 5' primer and J-beta primers. TCRdb recomputed calls from the 5' RACE reads with MiXCR, one row per CDR3 protein. The data contain 650,000 to 700,000 distinct CDR3 sequences, roughly half of them singletons. The CDR3 consists of 22 residues. Unmatched junction bases numbered 13, after V lost 1 base and J lost 0 bases. The germline CDR1 and CDR2 sequences are SGHAT and FQDESV (reference sequence). Caucasian, healthy and from Russia, the donors were aged between 6 and 90. No fewer than 5.5 micrograms of total RNA were isolated from every sample. Concerning this clonotype: Antigen unknown. This could be a read error, since a much larger clone is one nucleotide away.

Specimen: blood. The rearrangement links TRBV11-1 to TRBJ2-1; TRBD2 matches 15 bases. The origin of this receptor is an elderly woman in good health. CDR3 nucleotides: TGTGCCAGCAGCTTAGGGGGAGTGGGACTAGCGGGAGGACCCCCCTCCTACAATGAGCAGTTCTTC. Amino acid sequence: CASSLGGVGLAGGPPSYNEQFF.